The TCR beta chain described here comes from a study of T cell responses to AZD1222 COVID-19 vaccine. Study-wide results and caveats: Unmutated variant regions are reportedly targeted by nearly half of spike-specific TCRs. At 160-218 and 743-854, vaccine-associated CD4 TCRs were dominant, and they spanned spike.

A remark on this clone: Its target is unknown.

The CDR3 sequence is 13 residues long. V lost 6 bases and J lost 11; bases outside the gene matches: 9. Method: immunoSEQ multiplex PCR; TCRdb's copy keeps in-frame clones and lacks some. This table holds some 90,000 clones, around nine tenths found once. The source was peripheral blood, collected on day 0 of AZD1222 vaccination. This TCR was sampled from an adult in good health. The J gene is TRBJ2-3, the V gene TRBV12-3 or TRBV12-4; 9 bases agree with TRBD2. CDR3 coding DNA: TGTGCCAGCAGCCTCAACCCGCGGGGGGGGCAGTATTTT. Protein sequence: CASSLNPRGGQYF.